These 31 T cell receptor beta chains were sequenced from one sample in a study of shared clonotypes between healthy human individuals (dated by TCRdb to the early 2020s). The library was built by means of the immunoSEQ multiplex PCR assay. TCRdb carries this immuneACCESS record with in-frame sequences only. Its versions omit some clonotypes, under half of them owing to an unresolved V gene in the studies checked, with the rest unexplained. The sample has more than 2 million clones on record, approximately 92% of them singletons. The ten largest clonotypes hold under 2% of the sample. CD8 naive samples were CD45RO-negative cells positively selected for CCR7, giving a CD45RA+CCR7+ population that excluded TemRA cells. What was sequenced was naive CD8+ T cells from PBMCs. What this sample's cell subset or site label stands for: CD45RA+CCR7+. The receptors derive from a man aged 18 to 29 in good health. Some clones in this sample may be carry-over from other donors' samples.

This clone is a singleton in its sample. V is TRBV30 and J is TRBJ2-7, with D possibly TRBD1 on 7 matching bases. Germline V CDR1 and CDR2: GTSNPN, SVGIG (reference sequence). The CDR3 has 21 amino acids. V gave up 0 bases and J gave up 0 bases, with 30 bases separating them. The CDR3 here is CAWSVNSGRGLGGSISYEQYF. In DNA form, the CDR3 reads TGTGCCTGGAGTGTAAATAGCGGAAGGGGGCTGGGGGGTTCTATCTCCTACGAGCAGTACTTC.

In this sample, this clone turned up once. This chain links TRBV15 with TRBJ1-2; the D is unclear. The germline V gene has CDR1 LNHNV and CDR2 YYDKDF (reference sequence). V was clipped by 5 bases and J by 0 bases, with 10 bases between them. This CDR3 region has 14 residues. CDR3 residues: CATSPAGTNYGYTF. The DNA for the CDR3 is TGTGCCACCAGCCCGGCTGGGACTAACTATGGCTACACCTTC. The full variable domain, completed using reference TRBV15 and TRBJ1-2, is DAMVIQNPRYQVTQFGKPVTLSCSQTLNHNVMYWYQQKSSQAPKLLFHYYDKDFNNEADTPDNFQSRRPNTSFCFLDIRSPGLGDTAMYLCATSPAGTNYGYTFGSGTRLTVV.

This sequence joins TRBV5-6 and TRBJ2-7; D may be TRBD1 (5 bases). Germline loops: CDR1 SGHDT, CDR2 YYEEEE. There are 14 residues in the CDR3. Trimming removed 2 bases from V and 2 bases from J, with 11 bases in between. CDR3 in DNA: TGTGCCAGCAGCTTTCGACAGACCACCTACGAGCAGTACTTC. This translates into CASSFRQTTYEQYF.

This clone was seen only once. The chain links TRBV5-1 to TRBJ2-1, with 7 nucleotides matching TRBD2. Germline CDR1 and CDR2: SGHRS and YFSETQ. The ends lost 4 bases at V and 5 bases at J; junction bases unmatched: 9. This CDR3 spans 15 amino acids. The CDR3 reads CASSLGGAPHNEQFF. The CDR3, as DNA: TGCGCCAGCAGCCTGGGAGGGGCTCCCCACAATGAGCAGTTCTTC.

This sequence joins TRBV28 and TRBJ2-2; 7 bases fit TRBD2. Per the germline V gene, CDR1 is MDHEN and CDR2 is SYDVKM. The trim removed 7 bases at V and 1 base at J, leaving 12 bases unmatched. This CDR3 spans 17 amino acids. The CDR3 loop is CASNLRWLAGNTGELFF. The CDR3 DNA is TGTGCCAGCAACCTAAGGTGGTTAGCGGGGAACACCGGGGAGCTGTTTTTT.

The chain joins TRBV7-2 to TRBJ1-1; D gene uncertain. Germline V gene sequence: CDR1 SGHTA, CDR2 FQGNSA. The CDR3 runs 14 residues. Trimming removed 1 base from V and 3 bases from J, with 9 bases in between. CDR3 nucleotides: TGTGCCAGCAGCTTAGGACCAGGAGACACTGAAGCTTTCTTT. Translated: CASSLGPGDTEAFF.

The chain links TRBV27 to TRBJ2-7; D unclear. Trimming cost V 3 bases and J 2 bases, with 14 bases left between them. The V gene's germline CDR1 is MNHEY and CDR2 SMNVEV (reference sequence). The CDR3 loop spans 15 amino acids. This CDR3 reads CASSFLTVNPYEQYF. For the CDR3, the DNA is TGTGCCAGCAGTTTTTTAACGGTAAATCCCTACGAGCAGTACTTC.

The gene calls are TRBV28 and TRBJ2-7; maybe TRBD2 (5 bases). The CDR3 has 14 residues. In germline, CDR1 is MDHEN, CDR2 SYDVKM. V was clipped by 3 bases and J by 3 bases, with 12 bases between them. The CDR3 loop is CASSFEAVDYEQYF. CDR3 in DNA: TGTGCCAGCAGTTTCGAAGCGGTAGACTACGAGCAGTACTTC.

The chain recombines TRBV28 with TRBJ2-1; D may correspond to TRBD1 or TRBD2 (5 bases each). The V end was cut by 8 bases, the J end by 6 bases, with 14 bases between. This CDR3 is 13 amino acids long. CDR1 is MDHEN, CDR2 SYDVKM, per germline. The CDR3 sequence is CASGGREFNEQFF. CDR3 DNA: TGTGCCAGCGGAGGCAGGGAGTTCAATGAGCAGTTCTTC.

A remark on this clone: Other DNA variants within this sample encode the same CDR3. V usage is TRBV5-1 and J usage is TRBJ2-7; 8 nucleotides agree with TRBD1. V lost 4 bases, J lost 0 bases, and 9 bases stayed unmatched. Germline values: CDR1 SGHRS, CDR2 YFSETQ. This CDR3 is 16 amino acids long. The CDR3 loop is CASSPGQGGSSYEQYF. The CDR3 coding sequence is TGCGCCAGCAGCCCCGGACAGGGTGGGAGCTCCTACGAGCAGTACTTC.

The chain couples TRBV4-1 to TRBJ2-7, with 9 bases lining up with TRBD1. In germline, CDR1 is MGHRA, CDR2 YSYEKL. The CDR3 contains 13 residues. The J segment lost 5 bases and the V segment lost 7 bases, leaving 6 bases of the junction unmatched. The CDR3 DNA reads TGCGCCAGCACCTCGACAGGGGGGGACGAGCAGTACTTC. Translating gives CASTSTGGDEQYF.

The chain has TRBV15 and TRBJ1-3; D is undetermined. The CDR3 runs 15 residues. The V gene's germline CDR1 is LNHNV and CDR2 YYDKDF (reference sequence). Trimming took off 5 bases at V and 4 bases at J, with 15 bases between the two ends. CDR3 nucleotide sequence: TGTGCCACCAGCGCAGGAGACAACTCGGGAAACACCATATATTTT. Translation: CATSAGDNSGNTIYF.

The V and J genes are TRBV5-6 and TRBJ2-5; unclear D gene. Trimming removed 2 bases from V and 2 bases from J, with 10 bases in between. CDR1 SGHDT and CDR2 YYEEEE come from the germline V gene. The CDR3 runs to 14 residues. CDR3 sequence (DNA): TGTGCCAGCAGCTTTGGTGGGCGACAAGAGACCCAGTACTTC. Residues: CASSFGGRQETQYF.

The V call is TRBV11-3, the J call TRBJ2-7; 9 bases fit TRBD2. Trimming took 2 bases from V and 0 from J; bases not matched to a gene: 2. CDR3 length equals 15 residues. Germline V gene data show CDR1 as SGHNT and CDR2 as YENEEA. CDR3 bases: TGTGCCAGCAGCTTACAGCGGGAGGTCTCCTACGAGCAGTACTTC. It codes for CASSLQREVSYEQYF.

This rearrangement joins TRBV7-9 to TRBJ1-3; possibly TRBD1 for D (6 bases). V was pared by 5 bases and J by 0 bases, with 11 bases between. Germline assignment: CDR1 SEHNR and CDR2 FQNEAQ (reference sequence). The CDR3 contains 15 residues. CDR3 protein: CASSGQTGSGNTIYF. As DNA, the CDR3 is TGTGCCAGCAGCGGACAGACAGGCTCTGGAAACACCATATATTTT. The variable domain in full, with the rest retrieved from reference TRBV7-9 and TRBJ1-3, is DTGVSQNPRHKITKRGQNVTFRCDPISEHNRLYWYRQTLGQGPEFLTYFQNEAQLEKSRLLSDRFSAERPKGSFSTLEIQRTEQGDSAMYLCASSGQTGSGNTIYFGEGSWLTVV.

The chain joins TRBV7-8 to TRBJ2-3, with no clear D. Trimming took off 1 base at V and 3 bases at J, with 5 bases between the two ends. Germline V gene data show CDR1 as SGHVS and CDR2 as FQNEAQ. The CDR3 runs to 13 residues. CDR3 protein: CASSLDFTDTQYF. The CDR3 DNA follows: TGTGCCAGCAGCTTAGACTTTACAGATACGCAGTATTTT.

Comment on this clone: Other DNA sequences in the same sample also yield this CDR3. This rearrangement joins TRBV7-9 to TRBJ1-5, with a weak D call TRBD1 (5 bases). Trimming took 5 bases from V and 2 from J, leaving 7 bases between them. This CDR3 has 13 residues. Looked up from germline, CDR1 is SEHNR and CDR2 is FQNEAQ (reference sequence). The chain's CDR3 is CASSPGRNQPQHF. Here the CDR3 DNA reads TGTGCCAGCAGCCCGGGACGCAATCAGCCCCAGCATTTT.

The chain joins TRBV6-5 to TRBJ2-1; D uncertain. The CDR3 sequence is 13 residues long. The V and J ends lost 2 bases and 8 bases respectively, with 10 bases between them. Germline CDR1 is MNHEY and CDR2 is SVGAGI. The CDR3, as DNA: TGTGCCAGCAGTTACACTACTGCTTATGAGCAGTTCTTC. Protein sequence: CASSYTTAYEQFF.

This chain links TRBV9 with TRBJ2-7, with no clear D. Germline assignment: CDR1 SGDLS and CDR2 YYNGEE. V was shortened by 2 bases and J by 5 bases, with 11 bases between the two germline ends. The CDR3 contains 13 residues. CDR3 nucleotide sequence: TGTGCCAGCAGCGTTGCTGGGTACGACGAGCAGTACTTC. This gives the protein CASSVAGYDEQYF.

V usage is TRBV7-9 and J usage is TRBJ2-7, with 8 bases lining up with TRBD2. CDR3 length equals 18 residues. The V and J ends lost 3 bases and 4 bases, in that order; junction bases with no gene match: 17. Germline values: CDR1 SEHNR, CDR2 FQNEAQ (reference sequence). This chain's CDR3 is CASSFPSKGAGVVYEQYF. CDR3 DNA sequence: TGTGCCAGCAGCTTTCCCTCCAAGGGAGCGGGAGTTGTGTACGAGCAGTACTTC.

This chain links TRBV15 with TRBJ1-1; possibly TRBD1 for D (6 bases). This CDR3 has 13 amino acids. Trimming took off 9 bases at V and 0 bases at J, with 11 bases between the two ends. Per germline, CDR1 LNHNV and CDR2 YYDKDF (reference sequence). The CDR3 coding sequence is TGTGCCACAGAGGGGGGAGTGAACACTGAAGCTTTCTTT. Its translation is CATEGGVNTEAFF.

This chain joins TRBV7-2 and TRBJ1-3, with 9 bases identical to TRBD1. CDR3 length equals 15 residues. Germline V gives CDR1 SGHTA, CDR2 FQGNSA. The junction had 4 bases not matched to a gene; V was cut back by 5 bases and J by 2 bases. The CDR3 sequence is CASSTDRGTGNTIYF. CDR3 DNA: TGTGCCAGCAGCACAGACAGGGGGACTGGAAACACCATATATTTT.

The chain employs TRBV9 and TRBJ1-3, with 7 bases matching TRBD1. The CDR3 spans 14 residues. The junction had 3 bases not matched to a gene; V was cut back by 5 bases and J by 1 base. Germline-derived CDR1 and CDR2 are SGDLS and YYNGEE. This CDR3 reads CASSSGGSGNTIYF. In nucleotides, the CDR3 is TGTGCCAGCAGTTCAGGGGGTTCTGGAAACACCATATATTTT.

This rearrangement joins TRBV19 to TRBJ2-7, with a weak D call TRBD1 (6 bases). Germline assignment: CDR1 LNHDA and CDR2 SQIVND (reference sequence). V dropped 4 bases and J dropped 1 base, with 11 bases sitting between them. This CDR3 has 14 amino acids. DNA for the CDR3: TGTGCCAGTAGTAAGGCAGGGGTATCCTACGAGCAGTACTTC. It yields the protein CASSKAGVSYEQYF.

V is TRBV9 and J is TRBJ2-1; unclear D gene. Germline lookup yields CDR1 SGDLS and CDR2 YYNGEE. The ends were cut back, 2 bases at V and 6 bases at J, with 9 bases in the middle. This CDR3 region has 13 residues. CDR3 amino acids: CASSVLVSNEQFF. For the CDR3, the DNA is TGTGCCAGCAGCGTTCTGGTTTCCAATGAGCAGTTCTTC. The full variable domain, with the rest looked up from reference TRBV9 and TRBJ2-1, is DSGVTQTPKHLITATGQRVTLRCSPRSGDLSVYWYQQSLDQGLQFLIQYYNGEERAKGNILERFSAQQFPDLHSELNLSSLELGDSALYFCASSVLVSNEQFFGPGTRLTVL.

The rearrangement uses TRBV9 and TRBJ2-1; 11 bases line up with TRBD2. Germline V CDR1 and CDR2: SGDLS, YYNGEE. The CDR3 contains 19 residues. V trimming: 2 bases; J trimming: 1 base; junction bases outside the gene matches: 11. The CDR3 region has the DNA TGTGCCAGCAGCGTGGGAGAACTAGCGGGAGTTGGGTCCTACAATGAGCAGTTCTTC. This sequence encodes CASSVGELAGVGSYNEQFF.

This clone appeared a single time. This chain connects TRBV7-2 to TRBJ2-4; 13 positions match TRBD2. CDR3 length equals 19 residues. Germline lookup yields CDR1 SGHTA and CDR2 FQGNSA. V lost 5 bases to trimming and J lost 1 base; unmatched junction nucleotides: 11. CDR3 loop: CASSAGLAGDFLAKNIQYF. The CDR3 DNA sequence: TGTGCCAGCAGCGCCGGACTAGCGGGAGACTTCCTGGCCAAAAACATTCAGTACTTC.

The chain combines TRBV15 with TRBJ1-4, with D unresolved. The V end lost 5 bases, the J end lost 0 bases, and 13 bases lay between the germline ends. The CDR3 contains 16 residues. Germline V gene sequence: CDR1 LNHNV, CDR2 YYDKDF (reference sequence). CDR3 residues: CATSVTPTATNEKLFF. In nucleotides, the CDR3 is TGTGCCACCAGCGTTACACCGACGGCAACTAATGAAAAACTGTTTTTT.

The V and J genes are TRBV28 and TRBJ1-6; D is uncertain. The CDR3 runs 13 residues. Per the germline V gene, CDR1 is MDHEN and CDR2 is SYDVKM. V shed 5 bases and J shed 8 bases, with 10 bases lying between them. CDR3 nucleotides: TGTGCCAGCAGTCCCTTAAGGGATTCACCCCTCCACTTT. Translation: CASSPLRDSPLHF.

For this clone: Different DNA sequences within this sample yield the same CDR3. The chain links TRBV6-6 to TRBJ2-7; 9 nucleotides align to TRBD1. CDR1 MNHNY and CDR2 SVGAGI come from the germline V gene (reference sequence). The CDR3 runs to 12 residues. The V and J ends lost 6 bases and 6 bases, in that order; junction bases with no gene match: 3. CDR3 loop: CASSSGQGEQYF. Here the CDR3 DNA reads TGTGCCAGCAGCTCGGGACAGGGCGAGCAGTACTTC.

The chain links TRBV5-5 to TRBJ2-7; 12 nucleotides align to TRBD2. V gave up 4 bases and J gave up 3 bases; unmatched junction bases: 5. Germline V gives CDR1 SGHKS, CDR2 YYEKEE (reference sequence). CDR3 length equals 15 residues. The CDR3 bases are TGTGCCAGCAGCACGACTAGCGGGAGTAACTACGAGCAGTACTTC. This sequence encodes CASSTTSGSNYEQYF.